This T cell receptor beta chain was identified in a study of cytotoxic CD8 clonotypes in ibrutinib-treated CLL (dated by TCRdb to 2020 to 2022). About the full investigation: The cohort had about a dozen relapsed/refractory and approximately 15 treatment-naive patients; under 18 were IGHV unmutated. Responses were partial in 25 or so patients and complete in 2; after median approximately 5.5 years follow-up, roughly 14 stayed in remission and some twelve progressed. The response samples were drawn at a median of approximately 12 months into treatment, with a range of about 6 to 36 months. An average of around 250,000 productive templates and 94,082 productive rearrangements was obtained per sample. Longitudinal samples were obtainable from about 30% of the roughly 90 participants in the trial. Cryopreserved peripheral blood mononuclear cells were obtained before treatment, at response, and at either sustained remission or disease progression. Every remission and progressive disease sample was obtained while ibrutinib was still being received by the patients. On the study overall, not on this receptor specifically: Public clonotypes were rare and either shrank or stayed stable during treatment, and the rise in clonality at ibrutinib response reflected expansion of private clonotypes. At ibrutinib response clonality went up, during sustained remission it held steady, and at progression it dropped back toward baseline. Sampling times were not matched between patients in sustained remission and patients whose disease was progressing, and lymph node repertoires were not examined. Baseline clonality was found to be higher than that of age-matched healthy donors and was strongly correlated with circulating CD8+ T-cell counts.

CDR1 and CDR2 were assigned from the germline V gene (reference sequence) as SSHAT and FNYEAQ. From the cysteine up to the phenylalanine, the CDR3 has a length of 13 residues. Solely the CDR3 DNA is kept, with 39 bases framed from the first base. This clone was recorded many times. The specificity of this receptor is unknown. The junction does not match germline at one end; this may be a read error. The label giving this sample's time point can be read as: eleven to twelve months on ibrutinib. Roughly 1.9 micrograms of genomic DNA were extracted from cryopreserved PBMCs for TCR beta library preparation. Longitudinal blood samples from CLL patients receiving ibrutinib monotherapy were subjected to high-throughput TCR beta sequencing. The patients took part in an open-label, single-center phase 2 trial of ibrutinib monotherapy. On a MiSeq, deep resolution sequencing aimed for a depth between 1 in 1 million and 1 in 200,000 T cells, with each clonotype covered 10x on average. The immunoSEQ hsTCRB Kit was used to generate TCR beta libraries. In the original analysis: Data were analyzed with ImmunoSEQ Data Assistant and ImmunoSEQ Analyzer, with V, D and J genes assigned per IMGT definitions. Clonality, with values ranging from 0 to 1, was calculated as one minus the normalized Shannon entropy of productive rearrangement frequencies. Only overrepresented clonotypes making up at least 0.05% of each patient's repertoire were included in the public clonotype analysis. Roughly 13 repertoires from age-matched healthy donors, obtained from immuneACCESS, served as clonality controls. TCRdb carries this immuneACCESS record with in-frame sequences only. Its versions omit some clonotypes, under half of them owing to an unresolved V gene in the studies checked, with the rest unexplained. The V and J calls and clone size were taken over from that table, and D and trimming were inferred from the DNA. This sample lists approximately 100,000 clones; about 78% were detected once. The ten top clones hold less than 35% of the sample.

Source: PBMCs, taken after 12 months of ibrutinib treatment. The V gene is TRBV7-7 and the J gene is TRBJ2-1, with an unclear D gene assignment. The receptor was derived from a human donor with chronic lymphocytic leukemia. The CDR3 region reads CASSFSRVNEQFF. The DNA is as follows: TGTGCTAGCAGCTTTTCCAGAGTAAATGAGCAGTTCTTC.